This T cell receptor (beta chain) emerged from a study of blood T cell repertoires in COVID-19. Clones were read by immunoSEQ multiplex PCR, and TCRdb kept only the in-frame ones, dropping some. The sample yields 250,000 or so clones, under 90% seen once. Germline trimming cut 4 bases from V and 6 bases from J; bases unmatched to any gene: 10. This CDR3 contains 16 residues. Germline-derived CDR1 and CDR2 are LGHDT and YNNKEL (reference sequence). Cohorts were determined from participant-reported clinical history. A case of COVID-19 had been met by exposed participants within 2 weeks before study entry.

The source is a woman aged 40 to 50 who had been exposed to COVID-19. Sequenced input: PBMCs or T cells enriched from blood (not recorded which). The chain has TRBV3-1 (or the pseudogene TRBV3-2) and TRBJ2-5; 11 nucleotides line up with TRBD1. The CDR3 protein is CASSPTDRGLRKTQYF. CDR3 bases: TGTGCCAGCAGCCCTACGGACAGGGGGCTTCGGAAGACCCAGTACTTC.